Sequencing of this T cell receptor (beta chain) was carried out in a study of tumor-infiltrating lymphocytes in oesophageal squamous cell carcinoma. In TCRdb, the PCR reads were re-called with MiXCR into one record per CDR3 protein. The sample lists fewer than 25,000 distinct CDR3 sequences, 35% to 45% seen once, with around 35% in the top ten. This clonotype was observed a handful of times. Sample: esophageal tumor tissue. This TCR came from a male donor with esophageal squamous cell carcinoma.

The CDR3 here is CASSLDAQGTKQYF. As DNA, the CDR3 is TGTGCCAGCAGTTTAGATGCCCAGGGGACGAAGCAGTACTTC. The chain has TRBV12-3 or TRBV12-4 and TRBJ2-4; TRBD1 might be the D (6 bases). The CDR3 is made up of 14 amino acids. The ends were cut back, 1 base at V and 13 bases at J, with 17 bases in the middle.